This TCR beta chain appears in the sequencing data of a study of cytomegalovirus exposure and HLA in healthy donors (dated by TCRdb to about 2017). Background on the whole study: According to an earlier analysis of 450 to 650 of the donors, roughly 180 million T cells yielded roughly 110 million unique TCR beta sequences and 276 Gb of sequence data. Approximately 300 gigabases of sequencing data and 70 million to 100 million unique TCR sequences were included in an early release covering several hundred HLA-typed donors. In the later analysis, no new phenotypic data were used to find candidate immune exposures; instead, reliance was placed on TCR beta sequences and their occurrence across donors. Donor age, sex, ethnicity and CMV serostatus were compiled alongside the repertoire data. Every repertoire in the discovery cohort had been generated on one and the same sequencing platform. The number of donors typed differed by locus, with 629-630 for A, B, C, DRB1 and DQB1, roughly 520 for DQA1, over 600 for DPA1, and around 450 for DPB1. The study combined high-throughput TCR immunosequencing, statistical association of individual TCRs with disease status, and machine learning to predict cytomegalovirus infection status. The T cell repertoires of some 670 subjects were profiled by immunosequencing and related to cytomegalovirus serostatus. Of the 300 to 450 genotyped donors, 70% to 90% were placed in the genetic ancestry cluster associated with self-reported Caucasian donors. A later analysis re-examined previously published TCR beta repertoires from just over 650 donors and added high-resolution HLA genotyping to investigate patterns of TCR occurrence. Genome-wide SNP genotypes for about 55% of the roughly 670 donors were used in a later genetic analysis, which treated that subset as a discovery cohort. Among several hundred genotyped donors of the cohort, an average of roughly 230,000 unique TCR beta nucleotide sequences was sequenced per donor, of which about 18% were non-productive. An earlier analysis of 587 of the donors used high-throughput TCR beta sequencing to judge whether each TCR beta V gene segment behaved as functional or pseudogenic. HLA typing included class I and class II loci at four-digit resolution. In addition to the first cohort of approximately 670 subjects, a separate validation cohort of 120 different subjects was used. The study aimed to test whether cataloging public T cell receptors could reveal signatures of past pathogen exposure. Four or five DR-DQ haplotypes were handled as single units for association and clustering because linkage in the cohort was strong.

The cohort comprised 710 or so healthy bone marrow donors. All cohort members were sampled while nominally healthy, although unrecorded immune exposures were likely present. The donor was CMV seropositive and was included in the group of 250 to 350 seropositive cohort members. A peripheral blood sample was collected from each donor, and TCR beta sequencing was performed on peripheral blood mononuclear cells. Genomic DNA extraction from the blood cell samples was performed with the Qiagen DNeasy Blood Extraction Kit. The sample holds one count of this clone. No cognate antigen has been identified for it. There are no base qualities to consult, and no much larger clone falls within one base. Study-wide findings and limitations: The authors suggested that the approach could potentially be generalized to other disease states and immunological phenotypes. At a false discovery rate of 0.05, a later analysis linked 15,000 to 20,000 TCR beta sequences to specific HLA alleles. This cohort had only TCR beta chains sequenced, and the lack of alpha or paired-chain data limited which features could be detected. Most TCR sequences were observed very rarely across donors, whereas some public TCRs were present in many individuals. The only immune exposure information available for the cohort was CMV serostatus. The presence/absence analyses assumed that sequencing depth was roughly uniform across donors, and that assumption may not be true. A later analysis reported that several top co-occurrence clusters appeared linked to parvovirus B19, influenza, CMV and Epstein-Barr virus. The study gave a list of around 170 TCR beta chains associated with cytomegalovirus. Because HLA typing was unavailable for some donors at each locus, only the typed subset was used in association tests. Broadly in line with IMGT annotations, most TCR beta V segments showed up in productive rearrangements about 87% or about 30% of the time in an earlier analysis of around 600 of the donors. In a later analysis, HLA-associated TCR beta chains showed more clonal expansion and lower generation probabilities than non-associated chains that were equally common. A further reported finding was that TCR beta sequences accurately predicted the HLA-A and HLA-B alleles for most subjects in the first cohort. V-gene and J-gene trimming of TCR beta chains was associated with a missense DCLRE1C variant in a later genetic analysis, and the association was replicated in an independent cohort. When HLA alleles, especially DR and DQ, strongly co-occurred, TCR associations were difficult to assign to individual alleles. Linkage disequilibrium might explain the correlated functional status among segregating V segments, but an unknown experimental factor could not be excluded. In both the original and validation cohorts, the classifier was reported to diagnose cytomegalovirus status with high specificity and sensitivity. Compared with the roughly 720-donor mean, donors in an Asian-associated ancestry cluster had fewer N-insertions in productive TCRs, according to a later genetic analysis. In vitro tests confirmed that three of the cytomegalovirus-associated TCR beta chains recognize cytomegalovirus antigens. A group of highly shared sequence variants was considered likely to be a technical artifact of the sequencing pipeline. A later analysis found that most CMV-associated TCR beta chains appeared HLA-restricted, with HLA associations seemingly driven largely by CMV exposure. Some IMGT-functional V segments, including TRBV6-2 and TRBV6-3, could not be distinguished by the 87-base-pair reads and were therefore excluded. Over 15 rarely observed V segments, including chromosome 9 orphons, were excluded from the earlier analysis of almost 600 of the donors because counts were too low. A later analysis found that TCR association rates varied across HLA loci, with DRB1 alleles showing the most associated TCRs and HLA-C alleles the fewest.

Library method: the immunoSEQ multiplex PCR assay. The multiplex PCR relied on a mix of 60 forward primers for TCR Vbeta segments and 13 reverse primers for TCR Jbeta segments. The CDR3 region of rearranged TCR beta genes was amplified from genomic DNA with a multiplex PCR assay. The Illumina HiSeq System was used to sequence the amplified TCR beta libraries as 87-base-pair reads. From the authors' description of their analysis: A later analysis tallied tens of millions of unique TCR beta chains across the 650 to 750 repertoires, and some 10 million of those chains were shared by two or more donors. A nearest-neighbor algorithm error-corrected the raw reads and collapsed the reads into unique sequences, merging closely related sequences to remove PCR and sequencing errors. Alignment of CDR3 sequences to IMGT reference sequences was used to assign V, D and J gene segments. For a sequence to be retained, a match of at least six nucleotides was required to both a V gene segment and a J gene segment. A rearrangement counted as productive if the CDR3 had no stop codons and remained in frame with V and J, and every other rearrangement counted as non-productive. Following IMGT convention, CDR3 was defined as the stretch from the second conserved V-encoded cysteine up to the conserved J-encoded phenylalanine. The earlier analysis of about 500 of the donors excluded sequences that lacked an unambiguous match to a single V gene segment. An earlier analysis of a few hundred of the donors called V segments functional above 56.7% productive rearrangements and segregating when the between-donor standard deviation exceeded 5%. A statistical classification framework was built to diagnose cytomegalovirus status from the catalog of TCR beta chain sequences. In a later analysis, TCR nucleotide sequences were compared against IMGT/GENE-DB human TR gene sequences so that V and J genes could be assigned. A later analysis assigned CDR3 sequences and most-parsimonious VDJ recombination scenarios with the TCRdist pipeline. In a later analysis, every TCR beta chain was defined by the combination of its CDR3 amino acid sequence and its V-gene family, and reads without a unique V-gene family were dropped. To address suspected cross-contamination and a sequencing artifact, a later analysis removed 550 to 750 highly shared, low-generation-probability nucleotide sequences. In a later analysis, a clonal expansion index was calculated for each public chain from normalized within-repertoire ranks of inferred template counts. Generation probabilities in a later analysis came from a VDJ recombination model fitted to out-of-frame rearrangements, and those results were checked against IGoR. Hypergeometric tests were used in a later analysis to score TCR-TCR, TCR-HLA and TCR-CMV co-occurrence, with a repertoire-size bias correction applied to the TCR pairs. To estimate false discovery rates, a later analysis permuted the HLA or CMV assignments 20 times. In a later analysis, co-occurring TCRs were grouped with DBSCAN, and TCRdist sequence similarity was added when clustering was performed within HLA-allele-positive subsets. Repertoires with fewer than 30,000 or more than 120,000 public chains were left out of co-occurrence clustering, as were four to six repertoires with anomalous nucleotide sharing. TCRdb mirrors the immuneACCESS table, restricted to in-frame sequences. Some clones are absent from its copies; in checked studies, under half trace to an unresolved V gene, and the reason for the others is unknown. The V and J calls and clone size were taken over from that table, and D and trimming were inferred from the DNA. Across this sample there are some 120,000 clones, with 60% to 85% seen only once. The leading ten clones occupy less than 3% of the sample.

V is clipped by 5 bases and J by 4 bases, and the sequence between their germline boundaries is 17 bases long. Per the germline V gene, SGHTA is the CDR1 and FQGNSA is the CDR2. Including the terminal cysteine and phenylalanine, the CDR3 comprises 16 residues. Here the CDR3 DNA is all that survives: 48 bases in frame from base 1. The receptor's source is a middle-aged woman in good health and CMV-seropositive. The V and J segments used are TRBV7-2 and TRBJ2-2; the D gene remains uncertain. The specimen was PBMCs. CDR3 sequence: CASSGGASVSTGELFF. In nucleotides, the sequence is TGTGCCAGCAGCGGCGGTGCAAGCGTTAGCACCGGGGAGCTGTTTTTT.